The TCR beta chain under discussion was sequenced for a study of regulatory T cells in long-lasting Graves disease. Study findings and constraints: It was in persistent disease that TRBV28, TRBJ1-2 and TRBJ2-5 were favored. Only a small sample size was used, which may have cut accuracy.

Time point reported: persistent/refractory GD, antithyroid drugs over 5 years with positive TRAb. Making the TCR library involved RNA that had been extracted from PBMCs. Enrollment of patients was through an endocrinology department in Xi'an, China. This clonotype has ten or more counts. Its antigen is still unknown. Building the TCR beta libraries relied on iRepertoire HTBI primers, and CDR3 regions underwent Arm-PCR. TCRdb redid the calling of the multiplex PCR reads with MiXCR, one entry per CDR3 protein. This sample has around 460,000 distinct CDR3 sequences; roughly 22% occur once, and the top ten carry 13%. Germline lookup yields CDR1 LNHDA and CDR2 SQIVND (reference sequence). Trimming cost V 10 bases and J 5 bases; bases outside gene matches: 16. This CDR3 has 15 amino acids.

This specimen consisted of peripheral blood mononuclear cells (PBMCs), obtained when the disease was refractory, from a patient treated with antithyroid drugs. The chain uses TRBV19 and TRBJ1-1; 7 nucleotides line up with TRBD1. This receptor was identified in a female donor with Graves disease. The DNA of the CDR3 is TGTGCCACCCTACGACAGGGCCAAAGTGAGACTGAAGCTTTCTTT. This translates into CATLRQGQSETEAFF. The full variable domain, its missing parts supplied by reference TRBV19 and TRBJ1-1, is DGGITQSPKYLFRKEGQNVTLSCEQNLNHDAMYWYRQDPGQGLRLIYYSQIVNDFQKGDIAEGYSVSREKKESFPLTVTSAQKNPTAFYLCATLRQGQSETEAFFGQGTRLTVV.